The T cell receptor (beta chain) under discussion was sequenced for a study of cytomegalovirus exposure and HLA in healthy donors. The overall study: From about 179 million T cells, an earlier analysis saw approximately 110 million unique TCR beta sequences. An early data release held 75 million to 100 million unique TCRs from HLA-typed donors.

Broader study findings: Most likely, a cluster of highly shared sequence variants arose as a sequencing artifact. In a later analysis, parvovirus B19, influenza, CMV and Epstein-Barr virus appeared linked to several top co-occurrence clusters.

Trimming left V 4 bases short and J 9 bases short, with 7 bases between. The CDR3 runs to 10 residues. Germline CDR1 is SQVTM and CDR2 is ANQGSEA. 60 Vbeta and 13 Jbeta primers were used in PCR. Repertoires were generated with immunoSEQ multiplex PCR, while TCRdb's copy carries only in-frame clones and drops some. The table lists 98,000 or so clones, 76% of them singletons. This clone showed up just a few times. As yet, its antigen is unknown. Sequencing used PBMCs. This TCR was recovered from a woman younger than 30 in good health and CMV-seropositive. This sequence joins TRBV29-1 and TRBJ2-1; D gene uncertain. The DNA of the CDR3 is TGCAGCGTTGTACGCGTTGAGCAGTTCTTC. As protein: CSVVRVEQFF.